The T cell receptor (beta chain) under discussion was sequenced for a study of T-cell reconstitution after alpha-beta-depleted transplantation in children. After removal of 6 bases from V and 7 bases from J, the junction contained 13 bases not matched to a gene. Germline V gives CDR1 SNHLY, CDR2 FYNNEI. The CDR3 runs to 15 residues. Molecular barcoding with unique molecular identifiers was used for the TCRbeta library. TCRdb recomputed calls from the PCR reads with MiXCR, one row per CDR3 protein. The data contain about 1,000,000 distinct CDR3 sequences, around 30% of them singletons. The chain carries TRBV2 and TRBJ2-7; 9 bases agree with TRBD1. This TCR was recovered from a boy under two years old who had a stem cell transplant for SCID, so the T cells may come from the graft donor. Sequencing was performed on PBMCs, mostly from graft donor cells, taken 360 days after TCRalphabeta/CD19-depleted stem cell transplant. The CDR3 region is CASRQTGTGQGEQYF. The CDR3 nucleotides read TGTGCCAGCAGGCAAACCGGGACAGGGCAGGGGGAGCAGTACTTC. Filled out from reference TRBV2 and TRBJ2-7, the complete variable domain reads EPEVTQTPSHQVTQMGQEVILRCVPISNHLYFYWYRQILGQKVEFLVSFYNNEISEKSEIFDDQFSVERPDGSNFTLKIRSTKLEDSAMYFCASRQTGTGQGEQYFGPGTRLTVT.